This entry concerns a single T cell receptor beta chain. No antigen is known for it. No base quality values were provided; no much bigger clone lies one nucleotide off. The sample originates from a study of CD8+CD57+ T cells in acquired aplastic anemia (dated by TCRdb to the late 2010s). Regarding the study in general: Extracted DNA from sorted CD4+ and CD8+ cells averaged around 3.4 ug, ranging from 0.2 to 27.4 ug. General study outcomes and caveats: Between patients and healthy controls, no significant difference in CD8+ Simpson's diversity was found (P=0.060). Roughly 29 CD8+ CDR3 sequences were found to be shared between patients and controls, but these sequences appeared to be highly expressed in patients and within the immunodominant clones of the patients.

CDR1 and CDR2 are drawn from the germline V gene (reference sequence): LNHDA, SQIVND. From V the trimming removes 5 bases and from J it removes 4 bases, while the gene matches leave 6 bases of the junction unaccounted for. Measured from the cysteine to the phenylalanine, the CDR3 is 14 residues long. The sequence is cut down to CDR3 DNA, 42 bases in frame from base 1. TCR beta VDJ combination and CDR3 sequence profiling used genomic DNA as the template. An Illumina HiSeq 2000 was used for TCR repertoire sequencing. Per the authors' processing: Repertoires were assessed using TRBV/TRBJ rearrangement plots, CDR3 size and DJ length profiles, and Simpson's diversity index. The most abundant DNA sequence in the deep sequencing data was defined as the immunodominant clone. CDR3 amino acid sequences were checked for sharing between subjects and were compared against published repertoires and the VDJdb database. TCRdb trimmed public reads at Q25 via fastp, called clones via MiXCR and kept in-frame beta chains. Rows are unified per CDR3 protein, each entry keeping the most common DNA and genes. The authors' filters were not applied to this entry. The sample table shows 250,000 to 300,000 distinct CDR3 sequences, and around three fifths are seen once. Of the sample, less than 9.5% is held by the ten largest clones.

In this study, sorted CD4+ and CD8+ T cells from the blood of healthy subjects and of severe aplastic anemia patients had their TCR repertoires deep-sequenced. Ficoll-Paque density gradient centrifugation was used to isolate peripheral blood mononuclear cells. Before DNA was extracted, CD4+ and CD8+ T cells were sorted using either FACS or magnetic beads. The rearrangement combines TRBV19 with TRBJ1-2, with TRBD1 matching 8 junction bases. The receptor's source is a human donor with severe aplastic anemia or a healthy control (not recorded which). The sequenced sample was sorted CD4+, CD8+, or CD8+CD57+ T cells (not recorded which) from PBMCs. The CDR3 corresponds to CASSETGGGYGYTF. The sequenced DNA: TGTGCCAGTAGTGAAACAGGGGGTGGCTATGGCTACACCTTC.